The text below deals with one T cell receptor beta chain. V shed 0 bases, J shed 0 bases, and the junction held 5 bases outside the gene matches. The CDR3 length is 16 residues. Germline assignment: CDR1 KGHSH and CDR2 LQKENI. The data stem from a study of blood T cell repertoires in COVID-19. Original processing methods: Nucleated cell counts were estimated from reference gene primer amplification. Assay: immunoSEQ multiplex PCR; the TCRdb copy retains only in-frame clones and omits some. V and J calls plus clone size are reproduced from that table; the DNA served to infer D and trimming. The data show 60,000 or so clones, with approximately 83% seen just once and more than 8.5% held by the top ten.

The J gene is TRBJ2-7, the V gene TRBV18, with TRBD1 matching 7 bases. This TCR was sampled from a man aged 30 to 39 with COVID-19, enrolled during active disease. Source material: peripheral blood. CDR3 DNA sequence: TGTGCCAGCTCACCACCGGCCGGGACAGTCTCCTACGAGCAGTACTTC. This sequence encodes CASSPPAGTVSYEQYF.